What follows are 32 T cell receptor beta chains derived from one specimen sequenced in a study of shared clonotypes between healthy human individuals. Sequencing used immunoSEQ multiplex PCR; TCRdb keeps in-frame clones, though not all of them. The sample comprises under 1,900,000 clones, 98% of which are singletons, and about 0.4% rests with the top ten. Source material: naive CD4+ T cells sorted from blood. Subset denoted: CD45RA+ positively selected. The receptors originated from a young man in good health.

The J gene is TRBJ2-1, the V gene TRBV7-6, with 13 bases identical to TRBD2. The CDR3 totals 20 residues. J lost 4 bases, V lost 5 bases, and 17 bases had no gene match. Germline lookup yields CDR1 SGHVS and CDR2 FNYEAQ. This CDR3 is CASSPYLGGTSGKSYNEQFF. The CDR3 DNA is TGTGCCAGCAGCCCTTATTTAGGCGGGACTAGCGGGAAATCGTACAATGAGCAGTTCTTC.

V and J are TRBV19 and TRBJ1-1, with D unclear. Per germline, CDR1 LNHDA and CDR2 SQIVND (reference sequence). This CDR3 spans 16 amino acids. V lost 1 base and J lost 0, with 12 bases in between. The CDR3 protein is CASSIVQPFLNTEAFF. The DNA of the CDR3 is TGTGCCAGTAGTATAGTACAGCCGTTTTTGAACACTGAAGCTTTCTTT.

The rearrangement joins TRBV2 to TRBJ1-5; tentative D call: TRBD1 (6 bases). CDR1 and CDR2 from the germline V gene are SNHLY and FYNNEI. Trimming stripped 2 bases from V and 4 bases from J, with 15 bases between. This CDR3 contains 16 residues. For the CDR3, the DNA is TGTGCCAGCAGTGAATCGGGGGCACGGCTTAATCAGCCCCAGCATTTT. The encoded protein is CASSESGARLNQPQHF.

The chain combines TRBV7-9 with TRBJ2-3; D is unresolved. With 7 bases removed from V and 0 bases from J, the gap between germline ends came to 14 bases. This CDR3 has 15 amino acids. Germline-derived CDR1 and CDR2 are SEHNR and FQNEAQ (reference sequence). The CDR3 is CASNSEVGSTDTQYF. In nucleotides, the CDR3 is TGTGCCAGCAACTCCGAGGTGGGAAGCACAGATACGCAGTATTTT. The full variable domain, rest sourced from reference TRBV7-9 and TRBJ2-3, is DTGVSQNPRHKITKRGQNVTFRCDPISEHNRLYWYRQTLGQGPEFLTYFQNEAQLEKSRLLSDRFSAERPKGSFSTLEIQRTEQGDSAMYLCASNSEVGSTDTQYFGPGTRLTVL.

This chain's CDR3 is CASSPPRRLAGITDTQYF. CDR3 in DNA: TGTGCCAGCAGCCCCCCGCGCCGCTTAGCGGGTATCACAGATACGCAGTATTTT. The gene calls are TRBV11-2 and TRBJ2-3, with 7 bases identical to TRBD2. The V segment lost 5 bases and the J segment 2 bases; nucleotides outside the gene matches: 16. In germline, CDR1 is SGHAT, CDR2 FQNNGV. CDR3 length: 18 amino acids.

The V gene is TRBV4-2, the J gene TRBJ2-5; perhaps TRBD2 as D (5 bases). The CDR3 covers 13 residues. The germline CDR1 and CDR2 sequences are LGHNA and YNFKEQ. The V end lost 0 bases, the J end lost 9 bases, and 11 bases lay between the germline ends. CDR3 loop: CASSQDYPGAQYF. The CDR3 DNA follows: TGTGCCAGCAGCCAAGACTACCCCGGGGCCCAGTACTTC.

This clone was recorded only once. The chain employs TRBV15 and TRBJ2-1, with TRBD2 identical over 14 bases. Trimming cost V 7 bases and J 5 bases; bases outside gene matches: 10. This CDR3 has 17 residues. Germline V gives CDR1 LNHNV, CDR2 YYDKDF (reference sequence). The CDR3 coding sequence is TGTGCCACCACAACGACGGGACTAGCGGGAGCCCACAATGAGCAGTTCTTC. This encodes CATTTTGLAGAHNEQFF.

The gene calls are TRBV19 and TRBJ2-5, with a weak D call TRBD2 (6 bases). In germline, CDR1 is LNHDA, CDR2 SQIVND (reference sequence). Trimming removed 10 bases at V and 5 bases at J, with 17 bases between. The CDR3 is 13 amino acids. In DNA, the CDR3 is TGTGCCACCTCGGAGGGGTCTGGCGAGACCCAGTACTTC. Translating it yields CATSEGSGETQYF.

This chain joins TRBV5-1 and TRBJ2-7, with 7 bases identical to TRBD2. There are 14 residues in the CDR3. Germline CDR1 SGHRS, CDR2 YFSETQ. V shed 0 bases and J 3 bases; nucleotides not matched to a gene: 3. CDR3 sequence: CASSLDAGVYEQYF. The DNA of the CDR3 is TGCGCCAGCAGCTTGGATGCGGGAGTCTACGAGCAGTACTTC.

This chain links TRBV27 with TRBJ1-1; TRBD1 aligns across 9 bases. The CDR3 runs 17 residues. Trimming cost V 1 base and J 3 bases; bases outside gene matches: 9. The germline V gene has CDR1 MNHEY and CDR2 SMNVEV (reference sequence). CDR3 region: CASSLYRGPGGDTEAFF. CDR3 bases: TGTGCCAGCAGTTTATACAGGGGGCCGGGTGGGGACACTGAAGCTTTCTTT.

The V and J genes are TRBV7-2 and TRBJ2-2; the match to TRBD2 covers 7 bases. Unmatched junction bases numbered 4, after V lost 6 bases and J lost 6 bases. The CDR3 contains 13 residues. Germline assignment: CDR1 SGHTA and CDR2 FQGNSA. The CDR3 DNA reads as TGTGCCAGCAGTTCCGCGGGGGCCGGGGAGCTGTTTTTT. Amino acids: CASSSAGAGELFF.

A single count supports this clone. The chain links TRBV7-6 to TRBJ2-5; D might be TRBD2 (5 bases). CDR1 and CDR2 (germline): SGHVS, FNYEAQ. This CDR3 has 14 amino acids. Trimming took off 0 bases at V and 9 bases at J, with 14 bases between the two ends. This CDR3 reads CASSLASALGAQYF. For the CDR3, the DNA is TGTGCCAGCAGCTTAGCGTCAGCCCTCGGGGCCCAGTACTTC.

The chain has TRBV5-1 and TRBJ2-1, with D unclear. V lost 7 bases to trimming and J lost 4 bases, with 18 bases between them. The CDR3 consists of 15 residues. The germline V gene encodes CDR1 SGHRS and CDR2 YFSETQ. The chain's CDR3 is CASRQETLRYNEQFF. The CDR3 DNA follows: TGCGCCAGCCGCCAAGAAACTTTGAGGTACAATGAGCAGTTCTTC.

This clone was picked up one time. For the CDR3, the DNA is TGTGCCAGCAGCTCAGTAGGGGAAGAGACCCAGTACTTC. Encoded protein: CASSSVGEETQYF. The chain combines TRBV5-4 with TRBJ2-5; perhaps TRBD1 as D (5 bases). The germline V gene encodes CDR1 SGHNT and CDR2 YYREEE (reference sequence). This CDR3 is built from 13 residues. Between the trimmed V and J ends, which lost 3 bases and 3 bases, there was a span of 9 bases. Together with reference TRBV5-4 and TRBJ2-5, the CDR3 gives the full variable domain: ETGVTQSPTHLIKTRGQQVTLRCSSQSGHNTVSWYQQALGQGPQFIFQYYREEENGRGNFPPRFSGLQFPNYSSELNVNALELDDSALYLCASSSVGEETQYFGPGTRLLVL.

This chain links TRBV7-3 with TRBJ2-7, with TRBD1 matching 8 bases. V gave up 3 bases and J gave up 2 bases; unmatched junction bases: 15. The CDR3 consists of 18 residues. Germline V gene data show CDR1 as SGHTA and CDR2 as FQGTGA. As DNA, the CDR3 is TGTGCCAGCAGCTTTCGCGACAGGGGAGTCGTGGTTACCTACGAGCAGTACTTC. It yields the protein CASSFRDRGVVVTYEQYF.

The V call is TRBV5-1, the J call TRBJ2-2; 8 nucleotides align to TRBD1. The CDR3 is 15 residues long. V trimming: 5 bases; J trimming: 4 bases; junction bases outside the gene matches: 7. The V gene's germline CDR1 is SGHRS and CDR2 YFSETQ. For the CDR3, the DNA is TGCGCCAGCAGTCCGGGACAGGTAACCACCGGGGAGCTGTTTTTT. Protein: CASSPGQVTTGELFF.

The V call is TRBV10-1, the J call TRBJ2-7, with D perhaps TRBD1 (5 bases). The V and J ends lost 0 bases and 2 bases respectively, with 8 bases between them. Germline loops: CDR1 WNHNN, CDR2 SYGVQD (reference sequence). This CDR3 has 14 amino acids. CDR3 residues: CASSESPGPYEQYF. The CDR3, as DNA: TGCGCCAGCAGTGAGTCGCCAGGGCCCTACGAGCAGTACTTC.

This chain uses TRBV6-5 with TRBJ1-5, with 7 bases identical to TRBD1. Trimming removed 0 bases from V and 7 bases from J; junction bases left unmatched: 9. This CDR3 is built from 16 residues. Germline-derived CDR1 and CDR2 are MNHEY and SVGAGI. CDR3 protein: CASSYSSGGTRQPQHF. In DNA, the CDR3 is TGTGCCAGCAGTTACTCGTCAGGGGGAACTCGGCAGCCCCAGCATTTT.

The V call is TRBV2, the J call TRBJ1-5; the match to TRBD1 covers 7 bases. CDR1 is SNHLY and CDR2 is FYNNEI in the germline V gene. With V trimmed by 6 bases and J by 5 bases, 7 bases remained unmatched. The CDR3 contains 14 residues. DNA of the CDR3: TGTGCCAGCAGACCGACAGGGAACTATCAGCCCCAGCATTTT. It encodes CASRPTGNYQPQHF.

Of note for this clone: Other nucleotide sequences in the sample specify the same CDR3. The chain has TRBV7-2 and TRBJ2-2; D perhaps matches TRBD2 (7 bases). This CDR3 spans 15 amino acids. CDR1 SGHTA and CDR2 FQGNSA come from the germline V gene. With 0 bases removed from V and 4 bases from J, the gap between germline ends came to 9 bases. The CDR3 region has the DNA TGTGCCAGCAGCTTAGCGGGGGGGCGCACCGGGGAGCTGTTTTTT. Translated, it gives CASSLAGGRTGELFF.

The V gene is TRBV7-8, the J gene TRBJ1-5; 7 bases fit TRBD1. V trimming: 4 bases; J trimming: 0 bases; junction bases outside the gene matches: 12. The CDR3 spans 18 residues. The V gene's germline CDR1 is SGHVS and CDR2 FQNEAQ. The CDR3 bases are TGTGCCAGCAGCTACTTACCCGGGACAGCCGATAGCAATCAGCCCCAGCATTTT. It specifies CASSYLPGTADSNQPQHF. Based on the CDR3 plus reference TRBV7-8 and TRBJ1-5, the full variable domain is GAGVSQSPRYKVAKRGQDVALRCDPISGHVSLFWYQQALGQGPEFLTYFQNEAQLDKSGLPSDRFFAERPEGSVSTLKIQRTQQEDSAVYLCASSYLPGTADSNQPQHFGDGTRLSIL.

The chain joins TRBV14 to TRBJ2-1, with 8 bases aligning to TRBD2. The germline gives CDR1 SGHDN, CDR2 FVKESK. The CDR3 totals 17 residues. The trim removed 5 bases at V and 1 base at J, leaving 10 bases unmatched. This CDR3 reads CASSSIAGRGSYNEQFF. In nucleotides, the CDR3 is TGTGCCAGCAGCTCAATAGCGGGAAGGGGATCCTACAATGAGCAGTTCTTC.

V usage is TRBV11-2 and J usage is TRBJ1-1, with 7 bases that match TRBD1. Germline V gene sequence: CDR1 SGHAT, CDR2 FQNNGV. With 0 bases clipped from V and 4 bases from J, the junction kept 5 bases outside the gene matches. The CDR3 spans 15 residues. CDR3 DNA: TGTGCCAGCAGCTTAGAGACAGGGACAGCCACTGAAGCTTTCTTT. This encodes CASSLETGTATEAFF.

The CDR3 loop reads CASSLAAGKPDTQYF. The CDR3 DNA is TGTGCCAGCAGCTTAGCGGCTGGAAAACCAGATACGCAGTATTTT. The chain employs TRBV7-6 and TRBJ2-3; D call uncertain. V was pared by 0 bases and J by 4 bases, with 11 bases between. Germline CDR1 SGHVS, CDR2 FNYEAQ. CDR3 length: 15 residues.

CDR3 in amino acids: CASSSSQLDFYEQYF. As DNA, the CDR3 is TGTGCCAGCAGCTCCTCCCAACTAGATTTCTACGAGCAGTACTTC. V and J are TRBV5-4 and TRBJ2-7; TRBD2 is a possible D gene (5 bases). There are 15 residues in the CDR3. Trimming took 3 bases from V and 3 from J, leaving 16 bases between them. Germline loops: CDR1 SGHNT, CDR2 YYREEE (reference sequence).

The chain has TRBV5-5 and TRBJ1-4, with 9 nucleotides matching TRBD1. Germline V gene sequence: CDR1 SGHKS, CDR2 YYEKEE (reference sequence). V was clipped by 4 bases and J by 7 bases; unmatched bases: 14. The CDR3 length is 17 residues. This CDR3 is CASSPGQGGIPAEKLFF. CDR3 DNA sequence: TGTGCCAGCAGCCCGGGACAGGGAGGGATCCCGGCTGAAAAACTGTTTTTT.

This sequence joins TRBV5-4 and TRBJ2-3; 7 nucleotides match TRBD1. Germline V gene data show CDR1 as SGHNT and CDR2 as YYREEE (reference sequence). V was pared by 3 bases and J by 2 bases, with 6 bases of the junction left unmatched. CDR3 length equals 15 residues. The CDR3 nucleotides are TGTGCCAGCAGCTCCGGACAGGCGACCACAGATACGCAGTATTTT. It specifies CASSSGQATTDTQYF.

The chain links TRBV6-1 to TRBJ2-1; 9 positions match TRBD1. CDR3 length: 14 amino acids. V trimming: 5 bases; J trimming: 6 bases; junction bases outside the gene matches: 5. Germline CDR1 reads MNHNS; CDR2 reads SASEGT. The CDR3 region has the DNA TGTGCCAGCAGTAGGACAGGGGTTCCCAATGAGCAGTTCTTC. Translated: CASSRTGVPNEQFF.

In regard to this clone: This CDR3 is also generated by other DNA sequences in the sample. This chain uses TRBV5-1 with TRBJ2-1; TRBD2 matches at 8 bases. This CDR3 contains 15 residues. The germline V gene has CDR1 SGHRS and CDR2 YFSETQ. The ends lost 0 bases at V and 4 bases at J; junction bases unmatched: 3. The CDR3 is CASSLVSGTYNEQFF. CDR3 DNA sequence: TGCGCCAGCAGCTTGGTTAGCGGGACTTACAATGAGCAGTTCTTC. Full variable domain (missing parts from reference TRBV5-1 and TRBJ2-1): KAGVTQTPRYLIKTRGQQVTLSCSPISGHRSVSWYQQTPGQGLQFLFEYFSETQRNKGNFPGRFSGRQFSNSRSEMNVSTLELGDSALYLCASSLVSGTYNEQFFGPGTRLTVL.

The gene calls are TRBV5-4 and TRBJ2-7, with D possibly being TRBD1 (6 bases). Germline V lookup: CDR1 SGHNT, CDR2 YYREEE (reference sequence). The V end lost 4 bases, the J end lost 5 bases, and 28 bases lay between the germline ends. The CDR3 is made up of 18 amino acids. For the CDR3, the DNA is TGTGCCAGCAGCCCGGTGGGCAGGGGCGAGGTCTCAGTGAACGAGCAGTACTTC. The encoded protein is CASSPVGRGEVSVNEQYF.

As to this clone: Different DNA sequences within this sample yield the same CDR3. V and J are TRBV11-2 and TRBJ2-1; D is undetermined. The CDR3 contains 13 residues. The V and J ends lost 1 base and 3 bases respectively, with 4 bases between them. The germline CDR1 and CDR2 sequences are SGHAT and FQNNGV. In nucleotides, the CDR3 is TGTGCCAGCAGCTTAGGACTCTACAATGAGCAGTTCTTC. Its translation is CASSLGLYNEQFF.

This clone has a single count. The gene calls are TRBV19 and TRBJ2-5, with TRBD2 matching 8 bases. Per germline, CDR1 LNHDA and CDR2 SQIVND (reference sequence). The CDR3 sequence is 14 residues long. The J segment lost 5 bases and the V segment lost 5 bases, leaving 7 bases of the junction unmatched. The CDR3 protein is CASSQSGSGETQYF. In nucleotides, the CDR3 is TGTGCCAGTAGTCAGAGCGGGAGTGGGGAGACCCAGTACTTC.